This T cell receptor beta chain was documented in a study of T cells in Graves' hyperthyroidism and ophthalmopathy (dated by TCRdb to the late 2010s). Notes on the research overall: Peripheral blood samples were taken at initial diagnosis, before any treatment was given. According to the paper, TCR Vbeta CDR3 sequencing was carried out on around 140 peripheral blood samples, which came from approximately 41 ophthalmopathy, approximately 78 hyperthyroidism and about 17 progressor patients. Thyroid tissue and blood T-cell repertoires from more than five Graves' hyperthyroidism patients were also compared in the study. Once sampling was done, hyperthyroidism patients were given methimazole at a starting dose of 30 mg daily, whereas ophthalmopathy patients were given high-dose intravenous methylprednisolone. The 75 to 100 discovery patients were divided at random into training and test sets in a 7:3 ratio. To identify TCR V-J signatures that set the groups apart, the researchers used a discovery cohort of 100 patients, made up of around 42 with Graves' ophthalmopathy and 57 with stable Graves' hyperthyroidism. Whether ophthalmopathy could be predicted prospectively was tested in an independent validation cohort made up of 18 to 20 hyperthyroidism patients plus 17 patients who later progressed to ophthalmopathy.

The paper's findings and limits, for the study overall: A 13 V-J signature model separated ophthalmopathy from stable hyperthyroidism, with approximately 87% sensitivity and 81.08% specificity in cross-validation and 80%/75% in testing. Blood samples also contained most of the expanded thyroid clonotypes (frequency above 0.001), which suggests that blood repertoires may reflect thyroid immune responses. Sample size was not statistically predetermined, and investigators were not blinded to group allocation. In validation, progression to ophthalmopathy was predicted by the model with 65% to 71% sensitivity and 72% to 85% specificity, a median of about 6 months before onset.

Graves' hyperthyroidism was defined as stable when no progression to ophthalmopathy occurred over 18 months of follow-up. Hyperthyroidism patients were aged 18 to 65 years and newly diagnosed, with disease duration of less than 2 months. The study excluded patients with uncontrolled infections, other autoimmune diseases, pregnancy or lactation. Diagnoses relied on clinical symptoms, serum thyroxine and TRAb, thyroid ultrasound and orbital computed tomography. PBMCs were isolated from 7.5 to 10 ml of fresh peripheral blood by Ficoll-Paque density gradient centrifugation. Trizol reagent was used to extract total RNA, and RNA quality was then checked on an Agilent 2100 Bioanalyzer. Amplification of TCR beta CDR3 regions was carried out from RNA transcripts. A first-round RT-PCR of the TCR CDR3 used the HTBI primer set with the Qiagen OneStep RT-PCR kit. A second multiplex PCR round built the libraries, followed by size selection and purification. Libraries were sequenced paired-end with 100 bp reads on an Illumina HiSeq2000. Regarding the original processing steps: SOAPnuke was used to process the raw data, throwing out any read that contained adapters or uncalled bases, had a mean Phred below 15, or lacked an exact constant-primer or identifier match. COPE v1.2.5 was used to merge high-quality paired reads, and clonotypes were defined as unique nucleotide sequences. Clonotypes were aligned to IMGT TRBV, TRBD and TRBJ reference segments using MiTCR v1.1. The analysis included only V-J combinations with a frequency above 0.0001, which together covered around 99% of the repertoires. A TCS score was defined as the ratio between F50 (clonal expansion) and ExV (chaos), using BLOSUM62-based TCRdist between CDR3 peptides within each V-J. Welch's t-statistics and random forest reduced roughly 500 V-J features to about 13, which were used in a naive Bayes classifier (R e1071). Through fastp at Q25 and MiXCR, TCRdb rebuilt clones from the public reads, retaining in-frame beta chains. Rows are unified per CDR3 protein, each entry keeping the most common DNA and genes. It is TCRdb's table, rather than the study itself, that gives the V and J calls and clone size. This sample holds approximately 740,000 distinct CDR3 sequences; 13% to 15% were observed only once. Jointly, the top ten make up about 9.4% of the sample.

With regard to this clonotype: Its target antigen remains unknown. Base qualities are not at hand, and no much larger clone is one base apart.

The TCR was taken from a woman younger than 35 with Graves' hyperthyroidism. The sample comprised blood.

The DNA is TGCAGTGTGACAAAGGGGAAGGAGACCCAGTACTTC. This codes for CSVTKGKETQYF. The rearrangement joined TRBV20-1 to TRBJ2-5; the D region possibly corresponds to TRBD1 (5 bases align). V is reduced by 7 bases and J by 5 bases, leaving a spacing of 14 bases between them. Measured from the cysteine to the phenylalanine, the CDR3 is 12 residues long. The only DNA kept is the CDR3, 36 bases in frame from the first base. The germline V gene (reference sequence) provides CDR1 DFQATT and CDR2 SNEGSKA.